The source of this T cell receptor (beta chain) is a study of long-term antiretroviral therapy in people with HIV. Study observations and caveats: Post-ART samples showed increased diversity that remained below transplant donor control levels. It was not possible to obtain data on ART adherence, viral resistance or therapy changes. Clones expanded before ART dominated the repertoire at all time points. Comparison with controls showed narrower CDR3 length ranges in HIV repertoires.

About this clone: Its target is not known.

Version v3.0 of the immunoSEQ assay was performed at survey level. TCRdb keeps only in-frame clones here, not all; method: immunoSEQ multiplex PCR. The sample carries approximately 28,000 clones, about 95% recorded once. V gave up 3 bases and J gave up 0 bases, with 3 bases separating them. The CDR3 is made up of 14 amino acids. Germline V gene sequence: CDR1 SGHVS, CDR2 FNYEAQ. The starting material was unsorted PBMCs, obtained 5.3 years after starting antiretroviral therapy. The clonotype was recovered from a young man with HIV. The chain carries TRBV7-6 and TRBJ2-6; D unclear. The chain's CDR3 is CASSLGSGANVLTF. In DNA form, the CDR3 reads TGTGCCAGCAGCTTGGGCTCTGGGGCCAACGTCCTGACTTTC.